This entry features one T cell receptor (beta chain) sequence. Its antigen target is currently unknown. Base qualities are missing; no much larger clone stands one base away. The sample is drawn from a study of T cell responses to AZD1222 COVID-19 vaccine (dated by TCRdb to about 2021). Background on the whole study: AZD1222 recipients given second doses at about 4 weeks or at about 12 weeks were pooled, since spike-specific TCR depth and breadth were not found to differ between the two schedules. A total of roughly 240 trial participants underwent TCR sequencing, of whom about 210 received two doses of AZD1222 and some 25 received two doses of the MenACWY control vaccine. Trial participants were enrolled by age into 18-55, 56-69 and 70-plus year subgroups, with roughly 150, 30 and 60 TCR-sequenced participants respectively.

This specimen's time point label, per the study, means: baseline before first vaccination. Vaccinee samples were obtained from the UK trials COV001 and COV002, which included a single-blind randomized controlled phase 2/3 trial of AZD1222 (ChAdOx1 nCoV-19) in healthy adults. For TCRbeta chain sequencing, PBMC samples were collected from trial participants at day 0 and at day 28 after the second dose. Findings and caveats that apply to the study as a whole: Conclusions about previously exposed vaccinees are limited, since just six or seven AZD1222 recipients were seropositive for SARS-CoV-2 at baseline. Reportedly, almost half of the unique spike-specific TCRs recognized epitopes lying outside the regions that are mutated in the B.1.351 and B.1.1.7 variants. The 56-69-year group was small, and its depth increase did not reach significance, likely because of low power. Spike-specific TCR breadth and depth rose significantly after two AZD1222 doses compared with day 0 and with MenACWY recipients. The whole spike protein was spanned by vaccine-associated CD4 TCRs, and dominant responses were seen in regions 160-218 and 743-854. Most participants were white British and females outnumbered males, and the authors suggested that clonal diversity may have been underestimated. No day 14 peak-response samples were available, so repertoires were characterized only after the peak T cell response.

Measured from the cysteine to the phenylalanine, the CDR3 is 15 residues long. Of the read, only the CDR3 DNA is kept; its 45 bases are in frame from base 1. The CDR3 regions of human TCRbeta chains were analyzed by immunosequencing. In the authors' own workflow: TCRs in the repertoires were matched against a reference library of SARS-CoV-2-specific TCRs that had been generated with the MIRA antigen-specificity platform. Breadth was defined as the fraction of unique TCRs that were SARS-CoV-2-associated. Depth was defined as the fraction of total T cells that were SARS-CoV-2-associated. Using the MIRA data, every spike-specific TCR was mapped to the spike region that the TCR reacted to and assigned to either a CD4 or a CD8 class. Log10-transformed breadth and depth values were compared by one-way ANOVA with Sidak's multiple comparisons tests. Not all clones reach the TCRdb copy of this immuneACCESS table, which keeps in-frame sequences only. Checked studies attribute under half of the gap to unresolved V genes and leave the rest unexplained. That table furnishes V, J and clone size, whereas the DNA furnished D and trimming. This sample comprises roughly 110,000 clones, about nine tenths of them detected only once. The ten largest make up around 4.3% of the sample.

Sequencing used peripheral blood, obtained on day 0 of AZD1222 vaccination. The TCR was taken from an adult in good health. In this chain, TRBV21-1 is recombined with TRBJ1-2. TRBV21-1 counts as a pseudogene. The sequenced DNA is TGTGCCAGCAGCAAAGGGAGGAGACGGAACTATGGCTACACCTTC. It translates as CASSKGRRRNYGYTF.